The clone carrying this T cell receptor beta chain was counted once. The sample contains more than one DNA sequence encoding this CDR3. The PCR was carried out with 60 Vbeta primers and 13 Jbeta primers. Using immunoSEQ multiplex PCR, the repertoire was profiled, and TCRdb retains in-frame clones only, with some absent. The top ten hold about 4.3% of the sample, which has 160,000 or so clones, 80% seen once. These data originate in a study of cytomegalovirus exposure and HLA in healthy donors. Though nominally healthy at sampling, donors likely had unrecorded immune exposures. The V end lost 3 bases, the J end lost 1 base, and 8 bases lay between the germline ends. CDR1 and CDR2 (germline): SGDLS, YYNGEE. The CDR3 has 14 residues.

V is TRBV9 and J is TRBJ1-5; weak D call: TRBD1 (6 bases). The sequencing sample was made of PBMCs. This TCR was sampled from a man aged 25 to 40 in good health and CMV-seronegative. CDR3 nucleotide sequence: TGTGCCAGCAGCGCCGGACAGAGCAATCAGCCCCAGCATTTT. This sequence encodes CASSAGQSNQPQHF.